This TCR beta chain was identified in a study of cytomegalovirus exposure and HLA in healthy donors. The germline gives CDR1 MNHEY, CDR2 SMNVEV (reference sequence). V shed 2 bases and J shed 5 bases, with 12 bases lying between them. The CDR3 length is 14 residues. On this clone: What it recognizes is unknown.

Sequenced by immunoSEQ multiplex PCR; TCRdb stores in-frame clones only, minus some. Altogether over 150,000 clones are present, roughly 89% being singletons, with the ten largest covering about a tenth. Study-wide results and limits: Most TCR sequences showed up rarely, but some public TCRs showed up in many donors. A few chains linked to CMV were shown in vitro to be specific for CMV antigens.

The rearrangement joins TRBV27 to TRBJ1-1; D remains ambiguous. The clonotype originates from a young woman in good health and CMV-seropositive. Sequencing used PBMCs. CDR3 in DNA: TGTGCCAGCAGTTTAAATTGGAGAGGGACTGAAGCTTTCTTT. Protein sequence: CASSLNWRGTEAFF.